This T cell receptor beta chain was found in a study of PD-1 blockade in classical Hodgkin lymphoma (dated by TCRdb to between 2020 and 2021). At the level of the whole study: Nivolumab dosing was 3 mg/kg intravenously every 2 weeks, continuing until either disease progression or unacceptable toxicity. A peripheral blood immune signature of response to PD-1 blockade in classical Hodgkin lymphoma was defined using TCR beta sequencing and CyTOF. General conclusions and limits of the study: The study was limited to a single clinical trial cohort, and causes of repertoire differences, possibly disease activity or prior therapy, remained undefined. Diversity was lower in patients who began nivolumab less than 1 year after ASCT, so these patients were left out of later analyses to avoid confounding by immune reconstitution. CD4+ but not CD8+ TCR diversity rose significantly by C4D1 (p=0.0027 vs p=0.16), most apparent in complete responders (p=0.02). Baseline TCR diversity was reported as lower in newly diagnosed patients than in healthy donors, and lower still in relapsed/refractory patients. Baseline diversity similar to that of newly diagnosed patients was observed in trial patients achieving complete response, whereas significantly lower diversity was observed in partial responders and progressors.

The time point label, read with the paper, signifies: cycle 1 day 1 (C1D1), immediately before nivolumab initiation. Relapse after autologous stem cell transplantation had occurred in all trial patients, and cohorts A, B and C were distinguished by prior brentuximab vedotin exposure. Using a Miltenyi CD4+ T cell isolation kit, CD4+ T cells were purified from thawed PBMCs through magnetic negative selection. The trial cohort comprised 56 patients with relapsed/refractory classical Hodgkin lymphoma whose best overall responses were complete response, partial response or progressive disease. Trial patients were treated with single-agent nivolumab in the multi-cohort phase II CheckMate 205 trial. An independent review committee assessed best overall response by applying the 2007 International Working Group response criteria. Trial PBMCs were collected just before the start of nivolumab (C1D1) and during therapy at cycle 2 day 1 and cycle 4 day 1. Peripheral blood was collected in 8 mL Vacutainer Cell Preparation Tubes, from which PBMCs were isolated by centrifugation and then cryopreserved. Purified CD4+ and CD8+ fractions were prepared only for cases where an additional PBMC sample was available. Magnetically labelled cells were depleted on LS columns in a quadroMACS separator, and the flow-through was collected as the purified fraction.

Reading the germline V gene gives CDR1 MNHEY and CDR2 SVGAGI. Trimming costs V 4 bases and J 4 bases, and their ends lie 19 bases apart. The CDR3 numbers 16 residues from cysteine through phenylalanine. CDR3 DNA is the only sequence kept; it has 48 bases, read in frame from the first base. On this clone: It has no known antigen specificity. No base-level quality is on record; no much larger clone is a single base apart.

Genomic DNA was isolated using the Qiagen DNeasy kit from unsorted PBMCs as well as from negatively selected CD4+ and CD8+ fractions. TCR beta CDR3 regions were subjected to amplification by immunoSEQ multiplex PCR with primers that anneal to V and J segments. A synthetic immune receptor repertoire was used to minimize amplification bias, and any residual bias was removed computationally once sequencing was done. In the authors' own workflow: Repertoire diversity was quantified as the Shannon entropy index using custom Python scripts. Unsorted, CD4+ and CD8+ repertoires were analyzed separately, except for combined analyses in which CD4+ and CD8+ sequences were merged in silico. A clone counted as expanded when the clone's frequency after treatment rose at least 2-fold relative to C1D1, and clones undetected at baseline were given a pseudocount of 0.5. Singleton clones were defined as clones with 0 or 1 copy at C1D1, and non-singleton clones were defined as clones with 2 or more copies. Clones expanded in unsorted samples were assigned a CD4+, CD8+ or unknown annotation through matching of protein sequences in sorted samples from the same patient. Wilcoxon tests were applied to paired samples to test diversity changes from C1D1 to C4D1. TCRdb provides this immuneACCESS table in a form limited to in-frame rearrangements. Some clones are lacking; in checked studies, under half of them reflect an unresolved V gene, and why the rest are absent is not known. V, J and clone size reflect that table, while D and trimming were determined from the DNA. The sample table contains roughly 7,000 clones; only one count was recorded for about 77% of them. The ten largest make up 2% to 3% of the sample.

The rearranged chain carries TRBV6-5 and TRBJ1-2, with an unclear D gene assignment. The TCR sequence derives from a human donor with classical Hodgkin lymphoma. Material: CD4+ T cells from blood, obtained at baseline. The CDR3 sequence is CASSFHLGLEAYGYTF. The nucleotides read TGTGCCAGCAGTTTCCACCTTGGACTGGAGGCCTATGGCTACACCTTC.